The text below deals with one TCR beta chain. Antigen specificity is unknown. With V trimmed by 2 bases and J by 2 bases, 8 bases remained unmatched. Germline assignment: CDR1 KGHSH and CDR2 LQKENI. The CDR3 has 17 amino acids. The PCR had 60 Vbeta and 13 Jbeta primers. Study processing details: Some 11 million shared chains were among the about 80 million unique TCR beta chains that a later analysis counted. Measured with immunoSEQ multiplex PCR; TCRdb has only the in-frame clones, and not every one. V, J and clone size are those of that table, while D and trimming were read from the DNA. The sample includes about 64,000 clones, approximately 58% of them seen just once. Everyone who donated was a healthy bone marrow donor. The data derive from a study of cytomegalovirus exposure and HLA in healthy donors. Findings of the study overall: Productive rates of about 87% or about 30% were seen for most TCR beta V segments in an earlier analysis.

Sample: PBMCs. The TCR comes from a woman aged 45-65 years in good health and CMV-seronegative. The chain employs TRBV18 and TRBJ2-2; 7 bases are a match to TRBD2. The chain's CDR3 is CASSPFSLAANTGELFF. The CDR3 DNA follows: TGTGCCAGCTCACCATTCTCGCTAGCGGCAAACACCGGGGAGCTGTTTTTT.